Here is one T cell receptor (beta chain) with its context. Antigen specificity is unknown. The data are from a study of radiation and T cells in renal cell carcinoma. Time point defined: blood 4 weeks post-SBRT, at nephrectomy. Documented treatment: 15 Gy SBRT to primary tumor, nephrectomy 4 weeks later. Nephrectomy followed 15 Gy stereotactic body radiation by 4 weeks. Study-wide results and limits: No pretreatment tumor biopsies were available for baseline clonotypes. Top tumor clonotypes rose in blood 2 weeks post-radiation, then contracted.

Per germline, CDR1 MNHEY and CDR2 SMNVEV (reference sequence). Trimming shortened V by 3 bases and J by 3 bases, and 8 bases separated the two germline ends. CDR3 length: 13 amino acids. TCRdb keeps only in-frame clones here, not all; method: immunoSEQ multiplex PCR. The data contain around 94,000 clones, around four fifths of them singletons. This receptor was obtained from a man aged 50 or older with renal cell carcinoma. This material consisted of blood, taken from a patient whose treatment included radiotherapy and nephrectomy. The chain couples TRBV27 to TRBJ1-2; D remains unclear. The CDR3, as DNA: TGTGCCAGCAGTTTCCGAGGACACTATGGCTACACCTTC. It codes for CASSFRGHYGYTF.